The rows below give T cell receptor beta chains drawn from one sample of a study of T cells in Graves' hyperthyroidism and ophthalmopathy. TCRdb independently ran MiXCR on the multiplex PCR reads; one entry per CDR3 protein. In the table there are about 320,000 distinct CDR3 sequences, 15% to 20% of which are singletons. The sample consisted of blood. Receptor source: a man aged 25 to 45 with Graves' hyperthyroidism. CDR3s include the opening cysteine and the closing phenylalanine or tryptophan. Fields, in order: J gene, clone size, D gene, V gene, CDR3 protein, CDR3 DNA. D genes are given only for firm matches. Size tells how often a clone was seen (once, few, many) or the class of an expanded clone, and some rows leave it out.

TRBJ2-1	many	.	TRBV30	CAWKGVTDYNEQFF	TGTGCCTGGAAGGGGGTGACGGATTACAATGAGCAGTTCTTC
TRBJ1-5	few	.	TRBV6-1	CASSEVMAGNQPQHF	TGTGCCAGCAGTGAAGTCATGGCGGGCAATCAGCCCCAGCATTTT
TRBJ2-7	many	.	TRBV5-1	CASSLNRAGDEQYF	TGCGCCAGCAGCTTAAATAGGGCAGGGGACGAGCAGTACTTC
TRBJ1-6	.	.	TRBV7-9	CASSFQGDNSPLHF	TGTGCCAGCAGCTTCCAGGGTGATAATTCACCCCTCCACTTT
TRBJ2-5	.	TRBD1	TRBV7-2	CASSHQQGKETQYF	TGTGCCAGCAGCCACCAACAGGGGAAAGAGACCCAGTACTTC
TRBJ1-2	.	TRBD1	TRBV13	CASSRQGGYGYTF	TGTGCCAGCAGCAGACAGGGGGGCTATGGCTACACCTTC
TRBJ2-1	.	.	TRBV28	CASSESESNEQFF	TGTGCCAGCAGTGAGAGTGAGTCCAATGAGCAGTTCTTC
TRBJ2-7	many	.	TRBV6-2/TRBV6-3	CASGPDSARYEQYF	TGTGCCAGCGGACCGGACAGCGCAAGATACGAGCAGTACTTC
TRBJ2-1	.	.	TRBV12-3/TRBV12-4	CASSFSPGALSHNEQSF	TGTGCCAGCAGTTTCTCACCGGGAGCCTTGTCCCACAATGAGCAGTCCTTC
TRBJ2-5	many	TRBD2	TRBV2	CAGSSGTSGRIQETQYF	TGTGCCGGTAGTTCCGGGACTAGCGGGAGGATTCAAGAGACCCAGTACTTC
TRBJ2-3	.	TRBD2	TRBV11-3	CASSLGTSGGADTQYF	TGTGCCAGCAGCCTCGGGACTAGCGGGGGCGCAGATACGCAGTATTTT
TRBJ2-1	few	TRBD1	TRBV9	CASSVVGDPGQNYNEQFF	TGTGCCAGCAGCGTAGTAGGAGATCCGGGACAGAATTACAATGAGCAGTTCTTC
TRBJ2-7	.	.	TRBV6-1	CASSEWYSSRSYEQYF	TGTGCCAGCAGTGAATGGTATAGTAGCCGATCCTACGAGCAGTACTTC
TRBJ1-2	many	TRBD1	TRBV19	CASSIQGAANYGYTF	TGTGCCAGTAGTATTCAGGGGGCGGCTAACTATGGCTACACCTTC
TRBJ2-3	many	.	TRBV18	CASSPLGQLATDTQYF	TGTGCCAGCTCACCTCTGGGCCAATTGGCCACAGATACGCAGTATTTT
TRBJ1-3	.	.	TRBV20-1	CSARTGADRLNTIYF	TGCAGTGCTAGGACCGGAGCGGACAGACTAAACACCATATATTTT
TRBJ2-1	many	.	TRBV5-1	CASSQQGSTYNEQFF	TGCGCCAGCAGCCAGCAGGGGAGCACCTACAATGAGCAGTTCTTC
TRBJ2-2	.	.	TRBV30	CAWNFNAGELFF	TGTGCCTGGAACTTTAACGCCGGGGAGCTGTTTTTT
TRBJ2-1	many	TRBD2	TRBV29-1	CSVAAGGGYEQFF	TGCAGCGTTGCAGCGGGAGGAGGGTATGAGCAGTTCTTC
TRBJ1-2	many	.	TRBV7-8	CASSPGQGYGYTF	TGTGCCAGCAGCCCCGGACAAGGCTATGGCTACACCTTC
TRBJ2-2	few	.	TRBV7-8	CASSTSRATNTGELFF	TGTGCCAGCAGTACGTCCAGGGCCACGAACACCGGGGAGCTGTTTTTT
TRBJ2-7	many	TRBD2	TRBV3-1	CASSQDLAGGREQYF	TGTGCCAGCAGCCAAGATCTAGCGGGAGGGCGCGAGCAGTACTTC
TRBJ1-2	few	.	TRBV5-5	CASSLGGDYGYTF	TGTGCCAGCAGCTTGGGGGGCGACTATGGCTACACCTTC
TRBJ1-1	many	TRBD1	TRBV5-1	CASSRRQGIPEAFF	TGCGCCAGCAGCCGAAGACAGGGTATCCCTGAAGCTTTCTTT
TRBJ1-1	many	.	TRBV11-2	CASSLDFRQMNTEAFF	TGTGCCAGCAGCTTAGATTTCCGTCAGATGAACACTGAAGCTTTCTTT